A selection of T cell receptor beta chains follows, all from one sample in a study of blood T cell repertoires in COVID-19. Profiling relied on immunoSEQ multiplex PCR, and the TCRdb table lists in-frame clones only, not all of them. The sample holds tens of thousands of clones, roughly 88% seen once. The specimen was peripheral blood. These receptors originate from a human donor in a cohort sampled during active COVID-19. The CDR3 runs from the conserved cysteine through the conserved F or W. A D gene is named only where the DNA matches it firmly. The size entry is marked missing in some rows and otherwise reads once, few, many or a size class.

TRBJ1-5 TRBV4-1 NA TRBD1 CASSQGGTGMKPQHF TGCGCCAGCAGCCAAGGAGGGACAGGGATGAAGCCCCAGCATTTT
TRBJ1-2 TRBV5-4 once NA CASSLPQGWHGYTF TGTGCCAGCAGTCTCCCACAGGGATGGCATGGCTACACCTTC
TRBJ2-1 TRBV27 NA TRBD2 CASSLGPTSGRGNEQFF TGTGCCAGCAGTTTAGGCCCTACTAGCGGGAGGGGAAATGAGCAGTTCTTC
TRBJ1-2 TRBV6-5 NA TRBD1 CASSFRQGEYYGYTF TGTGCCAGCAGTTTTAGGCAGGGGGAATACTATGGCTACACCTTC
TRBJ1-5 TRBV2 NA TRBD1 CASTLDRVRVRGQPQHF TGTGCCAGCACCTTAGACAGGGTTCGCGTGCGTGGTCAGCCCCAGCATTTT
TRBJ2-1 TRBV28 NA TRBD2 CASSRLAGGLSYNEQFF TGTGCCAGCAGTCGACTAGCGGGAGGGTTATCCTACAATGAGCAGTTCTTC
TRBJ2-3 TRBV7-2 NA NA CASSLLGQTSTDTQYF TGTGCCAGCAGCTTACTCGGACAGACTAGCACAGATACGCAGTATTTT
TRBJ2-1 TRBV9 NA NA CASSVGPNEQFF TGTGCCAGCAGCGTAGGGCCCAATGAGCAGTTCTTC
TRBJ2-3 TRBV27 NA NA CASVAERSDTQYF TGTGCCAGCGTGGCGGAGCGGTCAGATACGCAGTATTTT
TRBJ1-1 TRBV5-1 NA NA CASSFRGNTEAFF TGCGCCAGCAGCTTCAGGGGGAACACTGAAGCTTTCTTT
TRBJ1-1 TRBV2 NA NA CASRETENTEAFF TGTGCCAGCAGGGAGACAGAAAACACTGAAGCTTTCTTT
TRBJ2-7 TRBV7-8 NA TRBD1 CASSSRTGSYEQYF TGTGCCAGCAGCTCTCGGACAGGGTCGTACGAGCAGTACTTC
TRBJ1-1 TRBV7-2 NA NA CASGAGREKTEAFF TGTGCCAGCGGGGCGGGGAGGGAAAAGACTGAAGCTTTCTTT
TRBJ1-2 TRBV4-1 few NA CASSQGRQDYGYTF TGCGCCAGCAGCCAAGGACGACAGGACTATGGCTACACCTTC